The 2 T cell receptor beta chains given below trace back to one sample, sequenced in a study of blood T cell repertoires in COVID-19. TCRdb's copy holds only in-frame clones and misses some; the assay was immunoSEQ multiplex PCR. The table lists 55,000 to 75,000 clones, roughly 80% of them singletons. The sample taken for sequencing was peripheral blood. The receptors come from a man in his 70s with acute or convalescent COVID-19.

This chain connects TRBV10-3 to TRBJ2-6, with 11 nucleotides matching TRBD1. The CDR3 runs to 18 residues. The germline gives CDR1 ENHRY, CDR2 SYGVKD. V lost 2 bases and J lost 0; bases outside the gene matches: 3. The chain's CDR3 is CAISEGGQGASGANVLTF. The CDR3 DNA is TGTGCCATCAGTGAGGGCGGACAGGGGGCCTCTGGGGCCAACGTCCTGACTTTC.

This clone was seen once. The rearrangement joins TRBV19 to TRBJ1-5; 7 bases map to TRBD1. There are 16 residues in the CDR3. J gave up 3 bases and V 5 bases, and 10 bases lay outside the gene matches. Per germline, CDR1 LNHDA and CDR2 SQIVND (reference sequence). CDR3 in DNA: TGTGCCAGTAGTTCCTCCCGGGGACAGCTCAATCAGCCCCAGCATTTT. Its translation is CASSSSRGQLNQPQHF.